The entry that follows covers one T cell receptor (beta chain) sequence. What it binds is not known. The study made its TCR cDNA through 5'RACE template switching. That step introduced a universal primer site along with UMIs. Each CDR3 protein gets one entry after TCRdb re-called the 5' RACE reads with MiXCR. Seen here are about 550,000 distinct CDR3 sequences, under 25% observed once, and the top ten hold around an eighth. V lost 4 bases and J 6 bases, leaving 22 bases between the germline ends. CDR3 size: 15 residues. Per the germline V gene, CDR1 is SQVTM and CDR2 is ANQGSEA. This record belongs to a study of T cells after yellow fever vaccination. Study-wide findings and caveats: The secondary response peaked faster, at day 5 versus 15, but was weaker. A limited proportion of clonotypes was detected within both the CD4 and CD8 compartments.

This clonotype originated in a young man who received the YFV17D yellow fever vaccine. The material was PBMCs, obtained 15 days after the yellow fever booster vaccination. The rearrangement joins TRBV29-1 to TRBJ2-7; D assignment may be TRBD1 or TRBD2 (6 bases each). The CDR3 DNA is TGCAGCGTTGTCAACAGCGGGCAGGGGATGGTCGAGCAGTACTTC. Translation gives CSVVNSGQGMVEQYF.